The next 3 T cell receptor beta chains were all read from a single sample in a study of tumor-infiltrating lymphocytes in primary liver carcinoma. From about 0.5 ug of total RNA, TCR beta-specific cDNA was reverse-transcribed using a constant-region primer. A slightly modified ARM-PCR protocol with three nested multiplex PCR rounds produced these TCR beta libraries. A C-beta reverse primer was combined with TRBV1-TRBV30 forward primers in the first two PCR rounds, and each round had around 10 cycles. TCRdb used MiXCR to reprocess the multiplex PCR reads, holding one entry per CDR3 protein. The sample carries 50,000 to 60,000 distinct CDR3 sequences, 70% to 80% recorded once. Without any cell sorting, about 18-30 mg of bulk tissue yielded co-extracted RNA and DNA. The specimen sequenced was liver tumor tissue from sampling region 5. Subset of the sample: tumor region T5, tumor centre. These receptors were obtained from a man aged 40-50 years with primary liver carcinoma and hepatitis B virus infection.

A note on this clonotype: This could be a read error, since a much larger clone is one nucleotide away. This chain connects TRBV7-2 to TRBJ2-3, with TRBD2 matching 10 bases. V was pared by 5 bases and J by 4 bases, with 6 bases of the junction left unmatched. This CDR3 has 15 residues. Germline assignment: CDR1 SGHTA and CDR2 FQGNSA. The CDR3: CASSPSGGVADTQYF. CDR3 nucleotide sequence: TGTGCCAGCAGCCCTAGCGGGGGCGTCGCAGATACGCAGTATTTT.

The chain carries TRBV11-2 and TRBJ2-1, with 11 nucleotides matching TRBD2. CDR1 and CDR2 from the germline V gene are SGHAT and FQNNGV. The CDR3 spans 16 residues. As DNA, the CDR3 is TGTGCAGGCAGCTACCCCGGGACTAGCGGCAGCAATGAGCAGTTCTTC. Translation gives CAGSYPGTSGSNEQFF.

This clonotype came up many times. This rearrangement joins TRBV24-1 to TRBJ1-6; D is perhaps TRBD1 (6 bases). Germline values: CDR1 KGHDR, CDR2 SFDVKD. CDR3 size: 14 residues. Trimming shortened V by 2 bases and J by 9 bases, and 10 bases separated the two germline ends. The CDR3 sequence: CATSDSAQGSPLHF. CDR3 DNA: TGTGCCACCAGTGATTCGGCACAGGGTTCACCCCTCCACTTT.